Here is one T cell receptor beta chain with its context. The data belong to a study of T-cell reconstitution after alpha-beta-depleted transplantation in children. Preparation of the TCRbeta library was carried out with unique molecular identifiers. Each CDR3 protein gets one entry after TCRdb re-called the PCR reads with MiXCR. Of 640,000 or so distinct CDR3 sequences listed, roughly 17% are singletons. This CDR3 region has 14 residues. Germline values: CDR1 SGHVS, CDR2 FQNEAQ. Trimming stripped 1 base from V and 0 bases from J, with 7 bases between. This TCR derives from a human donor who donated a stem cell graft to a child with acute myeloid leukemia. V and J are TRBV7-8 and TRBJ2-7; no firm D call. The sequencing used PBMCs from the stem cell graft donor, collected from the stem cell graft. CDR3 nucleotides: TGTGCCAGCAGCTTAGGGGTCCCCTCCTACGAGCAGTACGTC. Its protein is CASSLGVPSYEQYV.